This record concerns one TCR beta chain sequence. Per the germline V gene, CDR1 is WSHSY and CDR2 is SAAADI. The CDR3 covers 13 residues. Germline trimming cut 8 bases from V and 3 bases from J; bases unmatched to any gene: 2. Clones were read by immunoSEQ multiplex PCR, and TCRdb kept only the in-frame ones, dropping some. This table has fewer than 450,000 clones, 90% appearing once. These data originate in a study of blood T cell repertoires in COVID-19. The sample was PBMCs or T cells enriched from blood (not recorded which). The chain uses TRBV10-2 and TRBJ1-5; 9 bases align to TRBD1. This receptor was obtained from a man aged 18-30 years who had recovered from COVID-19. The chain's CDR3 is CASRDRDNQPQHF. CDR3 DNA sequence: TGCGCCAGCCGGGACAGGGACAATCAGCCCCAGCATTTT.